This T cell receptor (beta chain) came from a study of T cells in localized non-small cell lung cancer. CDR1 is LNHDA, CDR2 SQIVND, per germline (reference sequence). The CDR3 contains 14 residues. The ends lost 6 bases at V and 6 bases at J; junction bases unmatched: 11. Study observations and caveats: Sequencing involved a lone tumor region, leaving heterogeneity possible.

Sequencing was performed with immunoSEQ multiplex PCR; in TCRdb, only in-frame clones are kept and a portion is missing. The data hold some 11,000 clones, with 48% observed a single time. Concerning this clone itself: Its matching antigen is unknown.

This TCR came from a woman aged 40-75 years with stage II squamous cell lung carcinoma. The J gene is TRBJ2-7, the V gene TRBV19; TRBD1 aligns across 7 bases. Material: lymph node tissue, obtained before any cancer treatment. The CDR3 loop reads CASSPGQSFPEQYF. For the CDR3, the DNA is TGTGCCAGTAGCCCGGGACAGTCATTTCCCGAGCAGTACTTC. The variable domain in full, completed from reference TRBV19 and TRBJ2-7, reads DGGITQSPKYLFRKEGQNVTLSCEQNLNHDAMYWYRQDPGQGLRLIYYSQIVNDFQKGDIAEGYSVSREKKESFPLTVTSAQKNPTAFYLCASSPGQSFPEQYFGPGTRLTVT.